The 18 T cell receptor beta chains given below trace back to one sample, sequenced in a study of blood T cell repertoires in COVID-19. Generated by immunoSEQ multiplex PCR, the TCRdb table keeps only in-frame clones and is missing some. The top ten clones hold 2.7% of a sample with roughly 200,000 clones, around 86% of them seen once. Sequenced sample: peripheral blood. The receptors shown here come from a man aged 40-55 years with active or convalescent COVID-19.

The chain combines TRBV28 with TRBJ2-1; 8 bases are a match to TRBD1. Unmatched junction bases numbered 14, after V lost 5 bases and J lost 8 bases. Germline values: CDR1 MDHEN, CDR2 SYDVKM. This CDR3 is built from 16 residues. The CDR3 DNA reads TGTGCCAGCAGTCAGCAGGGGGCGATTGAGGTAGATGAGCAGTTCTTC. It codes for CASSQQGAIEVDEQFF.

The V gene is TRBV2, the J gene TRBJ2-5; D gene unclear. The V gene's germline CDR1 is SNHLY and CDR2 FYNNEI. This CDR3 contains 10 residues. The V end was cut by 7 bases, the J end by 5 bases, with 5 bases between. This CDR3 is CASNGETQYF. The CDR3 DNA follows: TGTGCCAGCAACGGGGAGACCCAGTACTTC. The full variable domain, in which reference TRBV2 and TRBJ2-5 provide the parts outside the CDR3, is EPEVTQTPSHQVTQMGQEVILRCVPISNHLYFYWYRQILGQKVEFLVSFYNNEISEKSEIFDDQFSVERPDGSNFTLKIRSTKLEDSAMYFCASNGETQYFGPGTRLLVL.

This chain connects TRBV19 to TRBJ1-1, with 11 nucleotides matching TRBD1. J lost 6 bases, V lost 3 bases, and 6 bases had no gene match. This CDR3 has 15 amino acids. Germline CDR1 is LNHDA and CDR2 is SQIVND (reference sequence). The CDR3 DNA follows: TGTGCCAGTAGTATGCTAACGGGACAGGGGGCTGAAGCTTTCTTT. Protein: CASSMLTGQGAEAFF.

This rearrangement joins TRBV2 to TRBJ2-2; D gene ambiguous. V lost 9 bases and J lost 1, with 9 bases in between. CDR1 is SNHLY and CDR2 is FYNNEI in the germline V gene. The CDR3 sequence is 13 residues long. CDR3: CARFYQNTGELFF. The CDR3 region has the DNA TGTGCCAGATTCTATCAGAACACCGGGGAGCTGTTTTTT.

The rearrangement joins TRBV15 to TRBJ1-4, with 7 nucleotides matching TRBD1. The V segment lost 2 bases and the J segment 8 bases; nucleotides outside the gene matches: 8. Germline V gene sequence: CDR1 LNHNV, CDR2 YYDKDF (reference sequence). This CDR3 region has 15 residues. CDR3 sequence (DNA): TGTGCCACCAGCAGACCTGACAGGGCCGCCGAAAAACTGTTTTTT. It yields the protein CATSRPDRAAEKLFF.

The chain has TRBV14 and TRBJ1-2; D might be TRBD1 (5 bases). CDR1 SGHDN and CDR2 FVKESK come from the germline V gene. The CDR3 covers 15 residues. The germline V and J ends were trimmed by 0 bases and 9 bases, with 17 bases remaining between them. CDR3 amino acids: CASSQDFGAPPRYTF. CDR3 coding DNA: TGTGCCAGCAGCCAAGATTTTGGGGCCCCGCCTCGCTACACCTTC.

In DNA form, the CDR3 reads TGCGCCAGCAGCCAAGCGACAGCGAGCTCCTACGAGCAGTACTTC. This codes for CASSQATASSYEQYF. V is TRBV4-3 and J is TRBJ2-7, with D possibly TRBD1 on 5 matching bases. The CDR3 has 15 amino acids. Trimming took 1 base from V and 0 from J, leaving 10 bases between them. Germline values: CDR1 LGHNA, CDR2 YSLEER.

The chain uses TRBV11-3 and TRBJ2-5, with 9 bases fitting TRBD2. Germline assignment: CDR1 SGHNT and CDR2 YENEEA. The CDR3 is 14 residues long. J gave up 3 bases and V 5 bases, and 4 bases lay outside the gene matches. The CDR3 loop is CASSLGLAKETQYF. The CDR3 DNA is TGTGCCAGCAGCCTGGGACTAGCTAAAGAGACCCAGTACTTC.

The rearrangement joins TRBV6-5 to TRBJ2-1, with TRBD2 matching 12 bases. Germline V CDR1 and CDR2: MNHEY, SVGAGI. The CDR3 loop spans 16 amino acids. Germline trimming cut 2 bases from V and 6 bases from J; bases unmatched to any gene: 5. The CDR3 reads CASSYDTSGGSNEQFF. In DNA form, the CDR3 reads TGTGCCAGCAGTTACGATACTAGCGGGGGGTCCAATGAGCAGTTCTTC.

This clone was observed a handful of times. Other DNA sequences within the sample encode an identical CDR3. The rearrangement joins TRBV6-1 to TRBJ1-5, with a possible D match to TRBD1 (5 bases). CDR1 MNHNS and CDR2 SASEGT come from the germline V gene. This CDR3 spans 13 amino acids. The V end lost 2 bases, the J end lost 6 bases, and 8 bases lay between the germline ends. Written as DNA, the CDR3 is TGTGCCAGCAGTGAAACAGGTCGTCAGCCCCAGCATTTT. Protein product: CASSETGRQPQHF.

The chain has TRBV3-1 (or the pseudogene TRBV3-2) and TRBJ1-1; 8 positions match TRBD1. This CDR3 has 13 residues. The trim removed 5 bases at V and 5 bases at J, leaving 4 bases unmatched. In germline, CDR1 is LGHDT, CDR2 YNNKEL (reference sequence). The CDR3 sequence: CASSGDRRTEAFF. CDR3 coding DNA: TGTGCCAGCAGCGGGGACAGGAGAACTGAAGCTTTCTTT.

The chain recombines TRBV11-3 with TRBJ1-1; TRBD1 is a possible D gene (5 bases). The germline V and J ends were trimmed by 0 bases and 6 bases, with 11 bases remaining between them. Germline assignment: CDR1 SGHNT and CDR2 YENEEA. The CDR3 has 14 residues. The CDR3 region is CASSLDQAGPEAFF. The CDR3 nucleotides are TGTGCCAGCAGCTTAGATCAGGCAGGGCCTGAAGCTTTCTTT.

The chain joins TRBV30 to TRBJ2-5, with 8 bases identical to TRBD2. V dropped 0 bases and J dropped 5; count of bases not matched to a gene: 8. This CDR3 spans 15 amino acids. Germline assignment: CDR1 GTSNPN and CDR2 SVGIG (reference sequence). The CDR3 sequence is CAWSVTGGPGETQYF. The CDR3 bases are TGTGCCTGGAGTGTAACGGGGGGGCCGGGTGAGACCCAGTACTTC.

This clone was recorded only once. The gene calls are TRBV7-3 and TRBJ2-3, with TRBD2 matching over 10 bases. With 2 bases clipped from V and 4 bases from J, the junction kept 12 bases outside the gene matches. CDR1 is SGHTA, CDR2 FQGTGA, per germline. This CDR3 comprises 18 residues. In DNA form, the CDR3 reads TGTGCCAGCAGCTTACCCGGCGGGGTAGCGGGGGGCGCAGATACGCAGTATTTT. This gives the protein CASSLPGGVAGGADTQYF. The full variable domain, in which reference TRBV7-3 and TRBJ2-3 provide the parts outside the CDR3, is GAGVSQTPSNKVTEKGKYVELRCDPISGHTALYWYRQSLGQGPEFLIYFQGTGAADDSGLPNDRFFAVRPEGSVSTLKIQRTERGDSAVYLCASSLPGGVAGGADTQYFGPGTRLTVL.

This chain uses TRBV15 with TRBJ1-6; TRBD1 aligns across 7 bases. The V segment lost 4 bases and the J segment 8 bases; nucleotides outside the gene matches: 2. The germline V gene encodes CDR1 LNHNV and CDR2 YYDKDF (reference sequence). The CDR3 runs to 13 residues. The CDR3 here is CATSIGTDSPLHF. The CDR3 nucleotides are TGTGCCACCAGCATCGGGACAGATTCACCCCTCCACTTT.

The J gene is TRBJ2-7, the V gene TRBV7-2; 8 bases agree with TRBD1. Germline CDR1 and CDR2: SGHTA and FQGNSA. This CDR3 is built from 14 residues. Unmatched junction bases numbered 8, after V lost 5 bases and J lost 5 bases. The CDR3 DNA reads as TGTGCCAGCAGCCCACGGACAGGGATGAACGAGCAGTACTTC. Its protein product is CASSPRTGMNEQYF. Looking up the rest from reference TRBV7-2 and TRBJ2-7 gives the full variable domain: GAGVSQSPSNKVTEKGKDVELRCDPISGHTALYWYRQSLGQGLEFLIYFQGNSAPDKSGLPSDRFSAERTGGSVSTLTIQRTQQEDSAVYLCASSPRTGMNEQYFGPGTRLTVT.

The rearrangement joins TRBV12-5 to TRBJ2-1; D might be TRBD1 (6 bases). The CDR3 contains 13 residues. Germline V gene sequence: CDR1 LGHNT, CDR2 FRNRAP. The V gene lost 7 bases and the J gene lost 4 bases, with 11 bases spanning the gap. The CDR3 here is CASARTAYNEQFF. The CDR3 coding sequence is TGTGCTAGTGCCCGGACAGCTTACAATGAGCAGTTCTTC.

In its sample, this clone was seen once. J is TRBJ1-4 and V is TRBV9; D is possibly TRBD1 (5 bases). From germline, CDR1 is SGDLS and CDR2 YYNGEE. Trimming stripped 0 bases from V and 7 bases from J, with 7 bases between. This CDR3 contains 13 residues. CDR3 residues: CASSVGGGEKLFF. The CDR3 DNA is TGTGCCAGCAGCGTAGGCGGGGGTGAAAAACTGTTTTTT.